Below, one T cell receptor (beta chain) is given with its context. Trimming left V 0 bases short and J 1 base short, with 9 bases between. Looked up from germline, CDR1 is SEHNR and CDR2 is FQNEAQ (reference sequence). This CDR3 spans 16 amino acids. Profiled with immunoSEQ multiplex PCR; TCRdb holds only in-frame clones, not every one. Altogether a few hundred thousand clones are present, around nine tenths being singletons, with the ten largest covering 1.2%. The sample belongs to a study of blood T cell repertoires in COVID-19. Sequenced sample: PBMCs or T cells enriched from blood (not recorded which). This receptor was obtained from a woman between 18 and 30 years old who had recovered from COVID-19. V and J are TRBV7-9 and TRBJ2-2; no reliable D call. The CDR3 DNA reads TGTGCCAGCAGCTTAGCTGGAGCCCAGAACACCGGGGAGCTGTTTTTT. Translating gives CASSLAGAQNTGELFF.